Described below is a single T cell receptor beta chain sequence and its context. The data belong to a study of blood T cell repertoires in COVID-19. Study at large: Spain, Italy and the United States supplied samples that represented acute and convalescent COVID-19.

V was clipped by 4 bases and J by 7 bases, with 17 bases between them. The CDR3 contains 15 residues. Per the germline V gene, CDR1 is MDHEN and CDR2 is SYDVKM. Per the original methods: Amplification from reference gene primers served as the basis for estimated nucleated cell counts. Libraries were prepared by immunoSEQ multiplex PCR; TCRdb keeps only in-frame clonotypes and omits some of them. From that table come the V and J calls and clone size; the DNA was used to work out D and trimming. The profile shows roughly 8,600 clones, less than 85% of them singletons. What was sequenced was peripheral blood. The rearrangement links TRBV28 to TRBJ2-1; D unresolved. The origin of this receptor is a human donor with active COVID-19. The donor label of this sample is uncertain. The CDR3 reads CASSSPKDWSNEQFF. The CDR3 bases are TGTGCCAGCAGTTCGCCCAAAGACTGGAGTAATGAGCAGTTCTTC. The whole variable domain, remainder taken from reference TRBV28 and TRBJ2-1, is DVKVTQSSRYLVKRTGEKVFLECVQDMDHENMFWYRQDPGLGLRLIYFSYDVKMKEKGDIPEGYSVSREKKERFSLILESASTNQTSMYLCASSSPKDWSNEQFFGPGTRLTVL.